The clone carrying this TCR beta chain was seen a few times. Its specificity is unknown. CDR1 is SGHTA, CDR2 FQGTGA, per germline. This CDR3 has 15 residues. The V segment lost 5 bases and the J segment 5 bases; nucleotides outside the gene matches: 4. The record originates from a study of somatic mutations in cytotoxic T cells in rheumatoid arthritis. Study summary: Flow sorting at nearly 100% purity was applied to some V beta antibody-stained T-cell populations, which included V beta1+ cells sequenced for TCRB.

Study results and limitations: Adjustment for multiple comparisons was not applied to the slight TRBV07 underrepresentation observed in rheumatoid arthritis patients.

Here immunoSEQ multiplex PCR was the method, and the copy in TCRdb shows in-frame clones only, minus some. The profile shows 10,000 to 15,000 clones, around 70% of them singletons. This receptor was obtained from a man between 65 and 80 years old in good health. The chain has TRBV7-3 and TRBJ2-1, with 12 bases aligning to TRBD2. Specimen: CD8+ T cells sorted from blood. The CDR3: CASSLAGGPDNEQFF. CDR3 in DNA: TGTGCCAGCAGCCTAGCGGGAGGGCCAGACAATGAGCAGTTCTTC.